Included here is one TCR beta chain sequence, with context. Assay used: immunoSEQ multiplex PCR; TCRdb lists only in-frame clones, some missing. The sample carries 350,000 to 400,000 clones, 80% to 90% recorded once. The data belong to a study of blood T cell repertoires in COVID-19. Across the study: The study drew acute and convalescent COVID-19 samples from the United States, Italy and Spain. From T cells, B-cell-depleted T cells, or PBMCs came the material, which was cDNA or gDNA.

The TCR originated in a man in his late teens or twenties who had recovered from COVID-19. The sequencing sample was made of PBMCs or T cells enriched from blood (not recorded which).

The CDR3 bases are TGTGCCAGCAGTCGACTTAATTCACCCCTCCACTTT. Translated, it gives CASSRLNSPLHF. The chain uses TRBV6-5 and TRBJ1-6; D gene ambiguous. Germline values: CDR1 MNHEY, CDR2 SVGAGI. The germline V and J ends were trimmed by 5 bases and 6 bases, with 5 bases remaining between them. There are 12 residues in the CDR3.